Listed below are T cell receptor beta chains from one sample, sequenced in a study of T-cell memory formation after mild COVID-19. TCRdb redid the calling of the 5' RACE reads with MiXCR, one entry per CDR3 protein. This table has 390,000 or so distinct CDR3 sequences, 16% appearing once. Input material: PBMCs or a T cell subset sorted from them (not recorded which). The receptors were gathered from a man younger than 35 who had mild COVID-19 (a few samples of this study predate the infection). Cell type and time point are not known. Both conserved end residues are part of each CDR3.

cdr3_length v_call cdr3_aa
13 TRBV5-5 CASSFLGGYEQYF
15 TRBV6-5 CASSRGGAGDQPQHF
14 TRBV5-1 CASSLAGQGSRAFF
15 TRBV7-9 CASSPLRGEPGELFF
14 TRBV7-9 CASGSTLRGTEAFF
17 TRBV4-2 CASSRRSRGEGSNEQFF
17 TRBV5-1 CASSSGPASGDTGELFF
14 TRBV29-1 CSVRRIAGSYGYTF
13 TRBV7-9 CATHAVGDNEQFF
15 TRBV12-3/TRBV12-4 CASSLAPGQNQPQHF
13 TRBV20-1 CSASGQDNYGYTF
12 TRBV24-1 CATSDVLATWYF
12 TRBV5-4 CASSLGTGEQFF
9 TRBV7-9 CATTDTQYF
13 TRBV11-1 CASSFPGRYEQYF
14 TRBV7-2 CASSLAPSENIQYF
15 TRBV28 CASSLGGSSKDTQYF
14 TRBV20-1 CSALGQGSTDTQYF
13 TRBV6-2/TRBV6-3 CASRVSMNTEAFF
13 TRBV30 CAWGGDRAETQYF
15 TRBV9 CASSGDRGNPYEQYF
16 TRBV5-1 CASSLGRTGDTGELFF
13 TRBV20-1 CSARGTGNYGYTF
13 TRBV6-6 CASSYATNTEAFF
18 TRBV6-2/TRBV6-3 CASRQSYAGQDRSTEAFF
14 TRBV29-1 CSVEFSAKGNEQFF
16 TRBV9 CASSVGSGVSYNEQFF
15 TRBV29-1 CSVAGTSGGYNEQFF
16 TRBV5-1 CASSSLSGGGYNEQFF
13 TRBV6-1 CASTGQENQPQHF
13 TRBV4-1 CASSQGRDEKLFF
16 TRBV4-3 CASSQRFRDQTGELFF
16 TRBV11-2 CASSLVPPQGAGELFF
14 TRBV7-6 CASSLRGLGTEAFF
15 TRBV7-3 CASSLSGGRVYGYTF
13 TRBV6-5 CASTGNSGNTIYF
15 TRBV5-5 CASSFNDRGNSPLHF
13 TRBV5-6 CASSRISTDTQYF
13 TRBV6-5 CASGRGNQETQYF
13 TRBV27 CATSGLSTDTQYF
16 TRBV7-2 CASSSPQGARTDTQYF
15 TRBV20-1 CSALRGGTANTEAFF
12 TRBV7-9 CASSPLIDTQYF
16 TRBV7-9 CASSETGVPFNTEAFF
13 TRBV6-2/TRBV6-3 CASKFEGGYGYTF
12 TRBV28 CASSLKGSPLHF
13 TRBV6-6 CASWTNIFSPLHF
11 TRBV5-1 CASRRDIEQFF
16 TRBV4-1 CASSPSEGANTGELFF
14 TRBV7-9 CASSQVGQGIEQYF
15 TRBV7-9 CASTPPGTQRYEQYF
14 TRBV19 CASSLDPRGYEQFF
15 TRBV4-1 CASSQGTGAGYEQYF